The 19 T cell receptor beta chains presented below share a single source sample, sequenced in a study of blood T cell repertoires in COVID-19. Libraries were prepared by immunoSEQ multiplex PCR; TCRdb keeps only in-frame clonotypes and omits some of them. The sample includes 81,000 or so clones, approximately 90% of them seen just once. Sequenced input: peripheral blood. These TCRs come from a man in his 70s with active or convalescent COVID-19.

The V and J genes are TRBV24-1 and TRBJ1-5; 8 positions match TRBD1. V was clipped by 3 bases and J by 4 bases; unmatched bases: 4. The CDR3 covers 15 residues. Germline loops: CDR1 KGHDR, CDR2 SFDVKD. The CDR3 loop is CATSDPTGENQPQHF. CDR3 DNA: TGTGCCACCAGTGATCCGACAGGGGAAAATCAGCCCCAGCATTTT.

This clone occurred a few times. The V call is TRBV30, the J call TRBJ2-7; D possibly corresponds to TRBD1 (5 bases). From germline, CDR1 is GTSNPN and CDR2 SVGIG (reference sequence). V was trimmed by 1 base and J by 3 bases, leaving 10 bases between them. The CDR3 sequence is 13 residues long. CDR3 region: CAWSASGFYEQYF. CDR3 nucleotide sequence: TGTGCCTGGAGTGCCTCAGGGTTCTACGAGCAGTACTTC.

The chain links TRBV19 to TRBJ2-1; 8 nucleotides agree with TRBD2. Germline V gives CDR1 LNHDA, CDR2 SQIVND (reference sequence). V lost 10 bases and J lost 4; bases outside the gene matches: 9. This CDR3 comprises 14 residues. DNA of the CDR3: TGTGCCACTAAAGCGGGGGCTATATACAATGAGCAGTTCTTC. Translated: CATKAGAIYNEQFF.

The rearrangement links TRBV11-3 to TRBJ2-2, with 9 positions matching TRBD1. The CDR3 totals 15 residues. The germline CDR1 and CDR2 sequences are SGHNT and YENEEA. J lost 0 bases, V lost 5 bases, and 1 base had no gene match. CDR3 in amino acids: CASSRDRANTGELFF. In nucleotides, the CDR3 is TGTGCCAGCAGCCGGGACAGGGCGAACACCGGGGAGCTGTTTTTT.

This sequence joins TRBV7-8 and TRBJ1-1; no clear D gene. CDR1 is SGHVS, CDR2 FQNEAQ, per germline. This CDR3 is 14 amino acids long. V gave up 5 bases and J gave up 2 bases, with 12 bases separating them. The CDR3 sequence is CASSPPILNTEAFF. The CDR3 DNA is TGTGCCAGCAGCCCTCCAATCCTAAACACTGAAGCTTTCTTT.

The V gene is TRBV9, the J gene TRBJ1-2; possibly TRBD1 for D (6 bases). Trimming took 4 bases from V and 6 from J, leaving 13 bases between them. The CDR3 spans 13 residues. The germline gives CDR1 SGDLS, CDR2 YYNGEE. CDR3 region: CASSPGGGNGYTF. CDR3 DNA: TGTGCCAGCAGCCCTGGCGGGGGCAATGGCTACACCTTC.

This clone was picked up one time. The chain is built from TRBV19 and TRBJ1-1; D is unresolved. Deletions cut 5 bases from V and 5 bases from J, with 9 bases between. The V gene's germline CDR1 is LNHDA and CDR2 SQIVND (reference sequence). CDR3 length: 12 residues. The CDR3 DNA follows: TGTGCCAGTAGTCAACTAGGGACTGAAGCTTTCTTT. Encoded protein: CASSQLGTEAFF.

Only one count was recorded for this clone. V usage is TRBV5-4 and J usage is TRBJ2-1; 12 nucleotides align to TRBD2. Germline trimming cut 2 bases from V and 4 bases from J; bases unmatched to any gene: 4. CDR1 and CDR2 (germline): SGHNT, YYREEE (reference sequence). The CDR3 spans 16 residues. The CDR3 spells CASSFLAGGRYNEQFF. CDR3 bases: TGTGCCAGCAGCTTCCTAGCGGGGGGGCGGTACAATGAGCAGTTCTTC.

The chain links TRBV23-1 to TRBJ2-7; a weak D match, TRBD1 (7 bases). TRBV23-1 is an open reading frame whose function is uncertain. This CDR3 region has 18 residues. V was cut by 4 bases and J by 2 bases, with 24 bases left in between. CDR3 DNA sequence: TGCGCCAGCAGTCGCGGCGGGACAGCGAAGGGGATAGCCTACGAGCAGTACTTC. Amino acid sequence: CASSRGGTAKGIAYEQYF.

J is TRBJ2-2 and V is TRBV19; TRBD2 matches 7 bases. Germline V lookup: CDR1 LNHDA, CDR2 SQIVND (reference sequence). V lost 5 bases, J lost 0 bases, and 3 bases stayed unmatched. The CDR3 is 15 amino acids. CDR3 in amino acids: CASSPGLPNTGELFF. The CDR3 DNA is TGTGCCAGTAGTCCGGGACTACCGAACACCGGGGAGCTGTTTTTT.

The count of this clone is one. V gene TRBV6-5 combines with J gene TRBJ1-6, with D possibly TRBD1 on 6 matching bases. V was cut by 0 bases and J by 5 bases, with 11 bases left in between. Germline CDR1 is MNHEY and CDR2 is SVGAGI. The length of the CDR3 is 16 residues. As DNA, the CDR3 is TGTGCCAGCAGTTACTCCGCAGGGGCGAATAATTCACCCCTCCACTTT. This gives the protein CASSYSAGANNSPLHF.

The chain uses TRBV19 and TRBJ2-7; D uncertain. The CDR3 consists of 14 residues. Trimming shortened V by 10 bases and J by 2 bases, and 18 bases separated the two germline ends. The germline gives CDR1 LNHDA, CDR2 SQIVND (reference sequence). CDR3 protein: CATSQRFPTYEQYF. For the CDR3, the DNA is TGTGCCACCTCCCAACGGTTCCCCACCTACGAGCAGTACTTC.

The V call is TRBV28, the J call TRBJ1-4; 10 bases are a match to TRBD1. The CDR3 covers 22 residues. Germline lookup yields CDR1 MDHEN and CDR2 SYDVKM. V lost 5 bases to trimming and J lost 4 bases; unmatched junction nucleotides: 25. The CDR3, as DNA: TGTGCCAGCAGTCCGAGGGACAGGGGCGTACAGGTTTTCCCCCGGGTTAATGAAAAACTGTTTTTT. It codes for CASSPRDRGVQVFPRVNEKLFF.

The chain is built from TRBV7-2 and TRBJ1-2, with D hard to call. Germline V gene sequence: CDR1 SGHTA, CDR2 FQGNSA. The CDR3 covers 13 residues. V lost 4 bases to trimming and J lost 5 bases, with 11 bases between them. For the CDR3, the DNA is TGTGCCAGCAGCTCGGACGGGAAATATGGCTACACCTTC. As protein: CASSSDGKYGYTF.

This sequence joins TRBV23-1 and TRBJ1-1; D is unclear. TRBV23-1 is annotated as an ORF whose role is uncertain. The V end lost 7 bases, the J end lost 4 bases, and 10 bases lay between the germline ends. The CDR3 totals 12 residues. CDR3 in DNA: TGCGCCAGCACCCTCCAGGTCACTGAAGCTTTCTTT. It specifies CASTLQVTEAFF.

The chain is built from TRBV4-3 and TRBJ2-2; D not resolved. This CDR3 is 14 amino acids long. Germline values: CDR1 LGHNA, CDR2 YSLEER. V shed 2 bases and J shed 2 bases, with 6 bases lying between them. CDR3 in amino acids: CASSQTYNTGELFF. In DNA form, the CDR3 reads TGCGCCAGCAGCCAAACCTACAACACCGGGGAGCTGTTTTTT.

Written as DNA, the CDR3 is TGTGCCAGCAGCTATAGACAGGGTAGCACAGATACGCAGTATTTT. It encodes CASSYRQGSTDTQYF. V is TRBV7-9 and J is TRBJ2-3, with TRBD1 identical over 7 bases. The CDR3 is made up of 15 amino acids. V gave up 4 bases and J gave up 0 bases; unmatched junction bases: 4. From germline, CDR1 is SEHNR and CDR2 FQNEAQ (reference sequence). Supplemented by reference TRBV7-9 and TRBJ2-3, the full variable domain reads DTGVSQNPRHKITKRGQNVTFRCDPISEHNRLYWYRQTLGQGPEFLTYFQNEAQLEKSRLLSDRFSAERPKGSFSTLEIQRTEQGDSAMYLCASSYRQGSTDTQYFGPGTRLTVL.

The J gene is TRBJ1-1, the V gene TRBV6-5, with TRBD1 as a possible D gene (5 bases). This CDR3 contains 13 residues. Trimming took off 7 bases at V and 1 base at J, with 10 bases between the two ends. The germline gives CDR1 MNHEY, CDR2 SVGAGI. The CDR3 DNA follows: TGTGCCAGCAATCGGGGGACGAACACTGAAGCTTTCTTT. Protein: CASNRGTNTEAFF.

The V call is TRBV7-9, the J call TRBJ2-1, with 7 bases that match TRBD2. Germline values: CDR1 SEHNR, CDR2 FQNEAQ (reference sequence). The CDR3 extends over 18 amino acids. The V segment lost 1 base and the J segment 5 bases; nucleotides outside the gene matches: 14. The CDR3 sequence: CASSLGTLLARFDNEQFF. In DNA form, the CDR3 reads TGTGCCAGCAGCTTAGGGACCCTACTAGCGCGCTTTGACAATGAGCAGTTCTTC.